This T cell receptor (beta chain) came from a study of shared clonotypes between healthy human individuals. General study findings and limits: Unshared clonotypes carried lower generation probabilities than those common to all four donors.

Each sample came from a Caucasian adult donor living in Nashville, Tennessee. The investigators split CD4+ cells into a CD45RA+ naive subset and a CD45RA-negative memory subset. The V gene's germline CDR1 is SGHRS and CDR2 YFSETQ. CDR3 length: 15 amino acids. The V and J ends lost 0 bases and 0 bases, in that order; junction bases with no gene match: 1. With respect to this clone: Antigen unknown.

Clones were sequenced by immunoSEQ multiplex PCR, and TCRdb holds only the in-frame ones, with some missing. The profile shows roughly 1,500,000 clones, around 98% of them singletons. The receptor was isolated from a man younger than 40 in good health. Sequenced sample: naive CD4+ T cells sorted from blood. Specified subset: CD45RA+ positively selected. The rearrangement uses TRBV5-1 and TRBJ2-5; TRBD2 aligns across 8 bases. The CDR3 spells CASSLGGGYQETQYF. For the CDR3, the DNA is TGCGCCAGCAGCTTGGGCGGGGGGTACCAAGAGACCCAGTACTTC.